The 10 T cell receptor beta chains given below trace back to one sample, sequenced in a study of breast tumors, draining lymph nodes, adjacent tissues. Via MiXCR, TCRdb re-called the multiplex PCR reads, giving one row per CDR3 protein. The table includes about 80,000 distinct CDR3 sequences, roughly 20% detected once. Samples came from axillary lymph nodes draining the breast cancer. Material: axillary lymph node tissue. Receptors were obtained from a female donor with breast cancer. Some clones in this sample may be carry-over from other donors' samples.

This clonotype appeared many times. The gene calls are TRBV5-4 and TRBJ2-1, with 9 bases aligning to TRBD2. Germline V lookup: CDR1 SGHNT, CDR2 YYREEE (reference sequence). Unmatched junction bases numbered 3, after V lost 2 bases and J lost 3 bases. The CDR3 contains 15 residues. As DNA, the CDR3 is TGTGCCAGCAGCTTAGATAGCGGGAGCTACAATGAGCAGTTCTTC. Protein sequence: CASSLDSGSYNEQFF.

This clonotype appeared many times. V gene TRBV7-2 combines with J gene TRBJ2-1; possibly TRBD2 for D (6 bases). The CDR3 sequence is 19 residues long. Trimming pared 2 bases from V and 0 bases from J, leaving 20 bases between. Germline V lookup: CDR1 SGHTA, CDR2 FQGNSA. As DNA, the CDR3 is TGTGCCAGCAGCTTACTGGCAGATCTTAGCGGTAGCTCCTACAATGAGCAGTTCTTC. Its protein product is CASSLLADLSGSSYNEQFF.

On this clonotype itself: Just one base apart from a much larger clone, this may be a read error. The chain has TRBV30 and TRBJ2-5; the D gene is possibly TRBD1 (6 bases). CDR1 GTSNPN and CDR2 SVGIG come from the germline V gene (reference sequence). The CDR3 extends over 13 amino acids. With 0 bases removed from V and 4 bases from J, the gap between germline ends came to 9 bases. CDR3 residues: CAWSVRTVETQYF. The CDR3 nucleotides read TGTGCCTGGAGTGTACGGACAGTAGAGACCCAGTACTTC. Full variable domain (remainder filled in from reference TRBV30 and TRBJ2-5): SQTIHQWPATLVQPVGSPLSLECTVEGTSNPNLYWYRQAAGRGLQLLFYSVGIGQISSEVPQNLSASRPQDRQFILSSKKLLLSDSGFYLCAWSVRTVETQYFGPGTRLLVL.

The chain is built from TRBV11-3 and TRBJ2-3; D possibly corresponds to TRBD2 (6 bases). Trimming stripped 4 bases from V and 1 base from J, with 15 bases between. Germline V gives CDR1 SGHNT, CDR2 YENEEA. This CDR3 spans 16 amino acids. The CDR3 nucleotides read TGTGCCAGCAGCTCGGAGCGGGCGCTACGCACAGATACGCAGTATTTT. Residues: CASSSERALRTDTQYF.

This clonotype was recorded at least ten times. The junction differs from germline at one of its ends, possibly a read error. The J gene is TRBJ1-2, the V gene TRBV5-1; D is unclear. The germline V gene has CDR1 SGHRS and CDR2 YFSETQ. CDR3 length equals 15 residues. DNA of the CDR3: TGCGCCAGCAGATTGGGTGGCGAAACTGACTATGGCTACACCTTC. Translated, it gives CASRLGGETDYGYTF.

This clonotype was picked up many times. This chain connects TRBV2 to TRBJ2-7; possibly TRBD1 for D (6 bases). Trimming shortened V by 7 bases and J by 2 bases, and 21 bases separated the two germline ends. The CDR3 runs 16 residues. CDR1 SNHLY and CDR2 FYNNEI come from the germline V gene. The CDR3, as DNA: TGTGCCAGCAACCCCGTTACAGGGAAGGACGCCTACGAGCAGTACTTC. Its protein is CASNPVTGKDAYEQYF.

This clonotype appeared many times. This chain joins TRBV19 and TRBJ1-5; maybe TRBD1 (6 bases). Germline CDR1 reads LNHDA; CDR2 reads SQIVND (reference sequence). The V end was cut by 7 bases, the J end by 7 bases, with 8 bases between. CDR3 size: 11 residues. The CDR3 bases are TGTGCCAGTACAGGGGTCCAGCCCCAGCATTTT. This codes for CASTGVQPQHF.

This clonotype has a handful of counts. The chain uses TRBV30 and TRBJ2-7; TRBD1 matches at 9 bases. Losses at the gene ends were 2 bases for V and 6 bases for J; bases not matched to a gene: 8. The V gene's germline CDR1 is GTSNPN and CDR2 SVGIG (reference sequence). The CDR3 is made up of 14 amino acids. The CDR3 DNA follows: TGTGCCTGGAGTATTAAGGACAGGGGAGGCGAGCAGTACTTC. This encodes CAWSIKDRGGEQYF.

This clonotype has at least ten counts. The chain couples TRBV4-3 to TRBJ2-2; D unresolved. The CDR3 totals 14 residues. Germline assignment: CDR1 LGHNA and CDR2 YSLEER. Trimming left V 0 bases short and J 1 base short, with 3 bases between. The CDR3 spells CASSQDWNTGELFF. The CDR3 DNA is TGCGCCAGCAGCCAAGATTGGAACACCGGGGAGCTGTTTTTT.

This clonotype was seen ten or more times. The V call is TRBV2, the J call TRBJ1-4, with TRBD1 matching 7 bases. This CDR3 is built from 13 residues. J was trimmed by 4 bases and V by 7 bases; bases with no gene match: 3. Germline values: CDR1 SNHLY, CDR2 FYNNEI. The CDR3 DNA is TGTGCCAGCAACCGGGACAGTAATGAAAAACTGTTTTTT. As protein: CASNRDSNEKLFF.